This entry lists 27 T cell receptor beta chains sequenced from one sample in a study of T cell repertoires in cytomegalovirus infection. TCRdb reanalysed the reads using MiXCR and keeps one entry per CDR3 protein. The sample consists of hundreds of thousands of distinct CDR3 sequences, 30% to 35% of them appearing once. The antigens these receptors bind are not known. The sample in question was cultured PBMCs, obtained from culture after CMV antigen stimulation. The receptors shown here come from a human donor in good health (CMV status not recorded). Some clones in this sample may be carry-over from other donors' samples.

The chain employs TRBV19 and TRBJ1-2, with 7 positions matching TRBD1. Losses at the gene ends were 5 bases for V and 6 bases for J; bases not matched to a gene: 9. Germline V gene lookup returns CDR1 LNHDA and CDR2 SQIVND (reference sequence). This CDR3 region has 14 residues. The CDR3 nucleotides are TGTGCCAGTAGTCGGGACAGCCCTATCAATGGCTACACCTTC. Translation: CASSRDSPINGYTF.

The chain employs TRBV3-1 and TRBJ2-1; the match to TRBD2 covers 7 bases. Looked up from germline, CDR1 is LGHDT and CDR2 is YNNKEL (reference sequence). The CDR3 is 14 residues long. Trimming cost V 5 bases and J 7 bases; bases outside gene matches: 8. The CDR3 loop reads CASSDRTSVNEQFF. In DNA, the CDR3 is TGTGCCAGCAGCGATAGGACTAGTGTGAATGAGCAGTTCTTC.

The chain uses TRBV6-2 or TRBV6-3 and TRBJ1-2; maybe TRBD1 (6 bases). The V gene lost 0 bases and the J gene lost 4 bases, with 15 bases spanning the gap. The CDR3 extends over 16 amino acids. Germline loops: CDR1 MNHEY, CDR2 SVGEGT. The CDR3 nucleotides read TGTGCCAGCAGTTACTCGGGTAACAGGGAGGCCTATGGCTACACCTTC. It translates to CASSYSGNREAYGYTF.

This clonotype has more than one count but fewer than ten. This sequence joins TRBV7-6 and TRBJ2-7; D unclear. This CDR3 is 14 amino acids long. CDR1 is SGHVS, CDR2 FNYEAQ, per germline. V was clipped by 3 bases and J by 0 bases, with 9 bases between them. The CDR3 loop is CASSFIEISYEQYF. CDR3 in DNA: TGTGCCAGCAGCTTCATTGAGATCTCCTACGAGCAGTACTTC. The variable domain in full, with the rest retrieved from reference TRBV7-6 and TRBJ2-7, is GAGVSQSPRYKVTKRGQDVALRCDPISGHVSLYWYRQALGQGPEFLTYFNYEAQQDKSGLPNDRFSAERPEGSISTLTIQRTEQRDSAMYRCASSFIEISYEQYFGPGTRLTVT.

The chain links TRBV28 to TRBJ1-2; D perhaps matches TRBD1 (5 bases). V dropped 2 bases and J dropped 6 bases, with 19 bases sitting between them. CDR3 length: 16 amino acids. Per the germline V gene, CDR1 is MDHEN and CDR2 is SYDVKM. The CDR3 region is CASSLNLSGARDGYTF. Written as DNA, the CDR3 is TGTGCCAGCAGTTTAAACTTGTCCGGGGCCCGGGATGGCTACACCTTC.

This clonotype was picked up a small number of times. This chain uses TRBV28 with TRBJ2-7, with 10 nucleotides matching TRBD2. This CDR3 spans 19 amino acids. Germline V gene data show CDR1 as MDHEN and CDR2 as SYDVKM. Trimming cost V 6 bases and J 1 base; bases outside gene matches: 18. CDR3 loop: CASSRLETSGPTASYEQYF. As DNA, the CDR3 is TGTGCCAGCAGCCGTCTAGAGACTAGCGGGCCCACCGCTTCCTACGAGCAGTACTTC.

This clonotype has only a few counts. The chain links TRBV7-8 to TRBJ2-1; 7 bases are a match to TRBD2. J lost 0 bases, V lost 2 bases, and 4 bases had no gene match. Germline V gene data show CDR1 as SGHVS and CDR2 as FQNEAQ. The CDR3 extends over 16 amino acids. The CDR3 nucleotides read TGTGCCAGCAGCTTACCGGGCGGGGGCTCCTACAATGAGCAGTTCTTC. Its protein product is CASSLPGGGSYNEQFF.

This clonotype appeared many times. This sequence joins TRBV11-2 and TRBJ2-3, with D possibly matching TRBD2 (6 bases). This CDR3 has 14 residues. Germline V lookup: CDR1 SGHAT, CDR2 FQNNGV. V lost 1 base, J lost 6 bases, and 11 bases lay in between. The CDR3 DNA reads TGTGCCAGCAGCTTAGGGCTAGCGTCGGATACGCAGTATTTT. This encodes CASSLGLASDTQYF. Variable domain in full (rest from reference TRBV11-2 and TRBJ2-3): EAGVAQSPRYKIIEKRQSVAFWCNPISGHATLYWYQQILGQGPKLLIQFQNNGVVDDSQLPKDRFSAERLKGVDSTLKIQPAKLEDSAVYLCASSLGLASDTQYFGPGTRLTVL.

Note on this clonotype: The junction and the germline gene differ at one end; a read error may be behind it. The J gene is TRBJ2-5, the V gene TRBV7-2; 12 bases align to TRBD2. Germline CDR1 and CDR2: SGHTA and FQGNSA. The CDR3 spans 15 residues. In DNA, the CDR3 is TGTGCCAGCAGCCTAGCGGGAGGGATTCAAGAGACCCAGTACTTC. Encoded protein: CASSLAGGIQETQYF.

The CDR3 is CASSPGLAGVPSNEQFF. The CDR3 nucleotides are TGTGCCAGCAGCCCGGGACTAGCGGGAGTCCCCTCCAATGAGCAGTTCTTC. This rearrangement joins TRBV7-9 to TRBJ2-1; TRBD2 aligns across 14 bases. The CDR3 sequence is 17 residues long. Germline-derived CDR1 and CDR2 are SEHNR and FQNEAQ (reference sequence). V gave up 5 bases and J gave up 6 bases; unmatched junction bases: 9.

In this sample, this clonotype turned up once. One end of the junction does not line up with germline, which may come from a read error. The chain employs TRBV7-2 and TRBJ1-1; possible D gene TRBD1, 5 bases. Per germline, CDR1 SGHTA and CDR2 FQGNSA. The length of the CDR3 is 14 residues. Here the CDR3 DNA reads TGTGCGAGCAGATTAGTAGGGGCAAACACTGAAGCTTTCTTT. As protein: CASRLVGANTEAFF.

The chain is built from TRBV24-1 and TRBJ2-7; the match to TRBD1 covers 9 bases. Germline V gene sequence: CDR1 KGHDR, CDR2 SFDVKD. V lost 9 bases to trimming and J lost 5 bases; unmatched junction nucleotides: 7. The CDR3 loop spans 13 amino acids. The DNA for the CDR3 is TGTGCCACCGAGGGACAGGGTACCGACGAGCAGTACTTC. Amino acid sequence: CATEGQGTDEQYF.

This clonotype appeared a few times. The chain couples TRBV12-3 or TRBV12-4 to TRBJ2-5; D gene ambiguous. Trimming removed 5 bases from V and 2 bases from J, with 18 bases in between. The length of the CDR3 is 16 residues. The CDR3 is CASSAPGPNDQETQYF. The CDR3 bases are TGTGCCAGCAGTGCCCCGGGCCCTAACGATCAAGAGACCCAGTACTTC.

This clonotype has a count of ten or more. This sequence joins TRBV19 and TRBJ2-7, with a possible D match to TRBD1 (5 bases). The germline gives CDR1 LNHDA, CDR2 SQIVND (reference sequence). Trimming cost V 3 bases and J 6 bases, with 12 bases left between them. The CDR3 is 13 amino acids. The CDR3: CASSIAVGAEQYV. DNA for the CDR3: TGTGCCAGTAGTATTGCGGTAGGGGCCGAGCAGTACGTC.

The V and J genes are TRBV20-1 and TRBJ2-5; 9 nucleotides match TRBD2. The germline CDR1 and CDR2 sequences are DFQATT and SNEGSKA (reference sequence). The CDR3 runs 15 residues. Unmatched junction bases numbered 8, after V lost 5 bases and J lost 1 base. The CDR3 DNA reads TGCAGTGCTTCCAATGCGGGAGGGCCCCAAGAGACCCAGTACTTC. Encoded protein: CSASNAGGPQETQYF.

The chain is built from TRBV4-1 and TRBJ2-3, with D possibly matching TRBD2 (6 bases). CDR3 length: 15 amino acids. Germline CDR1 reads MGHRA; CDR2 reads YSYEKL. The V and J ends lost 0 bases and 2 bases respectively, with 9 bases between them. DNA of the CDR3: TGCGCCAGCAGCCAAGAGATAGCGGTCACAGATACGCAGTATTTT. This sequence encodes CASSQEIAVTDTQYF.

This chain connects TRBV19 to TRBJ2-3; no definite D call. This CDR3 is built from 13 residues. CDR1 and CDR2 (germline): LNHDA, SQIVND (reference sequence). V gave up 5 bases and J gave up 2 bases, with 8 bases separating them. CDR3 nucleotide sequence: TGTGCCAGTAGTCCGGGCAACACAGATACGCAGTATTTT. Translating it yields CASSPGNTDTQYF.

The chain couples TRBV12-3 or TRBV12-4 to TRBJ2-1, with a weak D call TRBD2 (5 bases). The CDR3 sequence is 15 residues long. Trimming took 6 bases from V and 2 from J, leaving 14 bases between them. In DNA, the CDR3 is TGTGCCAGCAGGGGCGGACTCAGTACCTACAATGAGCAGTTCTTC. Its protein is CASRGGLSTYNEQFF.

The table lists this clonotype with many counts. V is TRBV7-2 and J is TRBJ2-3, with 11 bases matching TRBD2. V lost 4 bases, J lost 3 bases, and 12 bases stayed unmatched. Germline CDR1 and CDR2: SGHTA and FQGNSA. CDR3 length: 18 amino acids. CDR3 nucleotides: TGTGCCAGCAGCTCCAGGAGGATAGCGGGAGGGGAAACAGATACGCAGTATTTT. Amino acid sequence: CASSSRRIAGGETDTQYF.

The sample holds a few counts of this clonotype. The chain couples TRBV6-6 to TRBJ1-1; D is unresolved. CDR3 length equals 15 residues. Trimming left V 6 bases short and J 2 bases short, with 16 bases between. Germline CDR1 reads MNHNY; CDR2 reads SVGAGI (reference sequence). The chain's CDR3 is CASRKDAGINTEAFF. CDR3 DNA sequence: TGTGCCAGCAGGAAAGATGCAGGAATAAACACTGAAGCTTTCTTT.

This clonotype was seen a few times. This sequence joins TRBV7-8 and TRBJ1-5; 8 bases match TRBD1. Per the germline V gene, CDR1 is SGHVS and CDR2 is FQNEAQ. The CDR3 spans 14 residues. The trim removed 5 bases at V and 6 bases at J, leaving 6 bases unmatched. The CDR3 sequence is CASSKDRAGQPQHF. In DNA, the CDR3 is TGTGCCAGCAGCAAGGACAGGGCGGGTCAGCCCCAGCATTTT. Combining the CDR3 with reference TRBV7-8 and TRBJ1-5 gives the whole variable domain GAGVSQSPRYKVAKRGQDVALRCDPISGHVSLFWYQQALGQGPEFLTYFQNEAQLDKSGLPSDRFFAERPEGSVSTLKIQRTQQEDSAVYLCASSKDRAGQPQHFGDGTRLSIL.

This CDR3 reads CASSLVGQGAHEQYF. The CDR3 region has the DNA TGCGCCAGCAGCTTGGTGGGACAGGGGGCCCACGAGCAGTACTTC. The gene calls are TRBV5-1 and TRBJ2-7, with 12 positions matching TRBD1. V dropped 0 bases and J dropped 5; count of bases not matched to a gene: 3. CDR1 is SGHRS and CDR2 is YFSETQ in the germline V gene. CDR3 size: 15 residues.

The chain has TRBV12-3 or TRBV12-4 and TRBJ2-3; D remains ambiguous. The V end lost 4 bases, the J end lost 4 bases, and 3 bases lay between the germline ends. The CDR3 has 11 amino acids. The chain's CDR3 is CASSSPDTQYF. CDR3 in DNA: TGTGCCAGCAGTTCTCCAGATACGCAGTATTTT.

The DNA of the CDR3 is TGTGCCACCAGCAGAGATAGTTGGGGCAATGAGCAGTTCTTC. Residues: CATSRDSWGNEQFF. V and J are TRBV15 and TRBJ2-1; D is ambiguous. This CDR3 has 14 amino acids. Germline-derived CDR1 and CDR2 are LNHNV and YYDKDF (reference sequence). Trimming removed 0 bases from V and 6 bases from J, with 9 bases in between.

The chain's CDR3 is CASSRLAGTTDTQYF. The CDR3 DNA reads as TGTGCCAGCAGCCGACTAGCGGGAACCACAGATACGCAGTATTTT. The V call is TRBV12-3 or TRBV12-4, the J call TRBJ2-3, with 11 nucleotides matching TRBD2. V dropped 6 bases and J dropped 2; count of bases not matched to a gene: 4. The CDR3 contains 15 residues.

The chain has TRBV7-6 and TRBJ2-7, with a tentative D call TRBD2 (6 bases). Germline V gene data show CDR1 as SGHVS and CDR2 as FNYEAQ. CDR3 length: 15 amino acids. V was cut by 2 bases and J by 3 bases, with 14 bases left in between. The DNA for the CDR3 is TGTGCCAGCAGCTTACAGGCGACTAGTCACTACGAGCAGTACTTC. Encoded protein: CASSLQATSHYEQYF.

V usage is TRBV27 and J usage is TRBJ2-7; no definite D call. The CDR3 is made up of 10 amino acids. Germline V gene lookup returns CDR1 MNHEY and CDR2 SMNVEV (reference sequence). Trimming took 3 bases from V and 7 from J, leaving 4 bases between them. CDR3 DNA sequence: TGTGCCAGCAGTTTGTGGGAGCAGTACTTC. Amino acids: CASSLWEQYF.